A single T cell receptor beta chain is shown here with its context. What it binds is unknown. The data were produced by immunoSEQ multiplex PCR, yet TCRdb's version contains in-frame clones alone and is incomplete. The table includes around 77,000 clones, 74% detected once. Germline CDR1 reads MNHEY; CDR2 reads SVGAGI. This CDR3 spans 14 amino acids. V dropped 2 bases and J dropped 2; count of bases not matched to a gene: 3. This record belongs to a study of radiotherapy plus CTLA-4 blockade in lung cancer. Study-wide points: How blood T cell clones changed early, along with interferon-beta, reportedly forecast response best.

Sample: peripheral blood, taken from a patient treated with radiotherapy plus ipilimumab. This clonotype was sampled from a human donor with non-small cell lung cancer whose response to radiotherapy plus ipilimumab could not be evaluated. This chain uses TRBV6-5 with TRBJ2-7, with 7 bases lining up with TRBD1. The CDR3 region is CASSYGGQPYEQYF. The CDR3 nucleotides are TGTGCCAGCAGTTACGGGGGACAGCCCTACGAGCAGTACTTC.